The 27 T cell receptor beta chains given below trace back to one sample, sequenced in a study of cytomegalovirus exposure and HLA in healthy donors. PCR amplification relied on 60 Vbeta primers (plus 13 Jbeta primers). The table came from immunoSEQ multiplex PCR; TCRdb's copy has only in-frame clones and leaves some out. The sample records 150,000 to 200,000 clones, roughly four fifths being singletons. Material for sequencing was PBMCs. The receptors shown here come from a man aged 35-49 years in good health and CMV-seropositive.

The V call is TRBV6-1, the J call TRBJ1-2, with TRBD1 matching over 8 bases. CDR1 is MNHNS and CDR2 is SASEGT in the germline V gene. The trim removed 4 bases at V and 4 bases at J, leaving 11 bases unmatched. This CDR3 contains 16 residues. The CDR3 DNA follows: TGTGCCAGCAGTGGAGACTTAGGACAGGGCCTCTATGGCTACACCTTC. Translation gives CASSGDLGQGLYGYTF.

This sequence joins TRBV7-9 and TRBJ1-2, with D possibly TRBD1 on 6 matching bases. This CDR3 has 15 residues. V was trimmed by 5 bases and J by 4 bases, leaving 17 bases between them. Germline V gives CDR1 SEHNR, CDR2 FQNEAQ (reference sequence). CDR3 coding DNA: TGTGCCAGCAGCCAGGAGACAGGAGTCTTCTATGGCTACACCTTC. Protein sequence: CASSQETGVFYGYTF.

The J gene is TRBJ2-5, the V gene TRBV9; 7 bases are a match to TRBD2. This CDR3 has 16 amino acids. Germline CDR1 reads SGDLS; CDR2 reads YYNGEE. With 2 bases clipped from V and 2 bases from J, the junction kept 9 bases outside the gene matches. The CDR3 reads CASSVSATGRQETQYF. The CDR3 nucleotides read TGTGCCAGCAGCGTCTCCGCCACCGGGAGGCAAGAGACCCAGTACTTC.

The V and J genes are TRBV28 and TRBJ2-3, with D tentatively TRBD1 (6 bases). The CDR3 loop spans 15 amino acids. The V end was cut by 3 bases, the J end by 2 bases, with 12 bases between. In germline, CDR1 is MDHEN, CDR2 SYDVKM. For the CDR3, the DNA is TGTGCCAGCAGTTTTCAGGCAGGGGACACAGATACGCAGTATTTT. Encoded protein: CASSFQAGDTDTQYF.

The CDR3 loop reads CASSPKGGGARETQYF. The CDR3 DNA reads TGTGCCAGCAGCCCAAAGGGTGGGGGGGCGAGAGAGACCCAGTACTTC. The gene calls are TRBV7-9 and TRBJ2-5, with TRBD2 as a possible D gene (7 bases). This CDR3 has 16 residues. The germline gives CDR1 SEHNR, CDR2 FQNEAQ (reference sequence). V gave up 5 bases and J gave up 4 bases, with 20 bases separating them.

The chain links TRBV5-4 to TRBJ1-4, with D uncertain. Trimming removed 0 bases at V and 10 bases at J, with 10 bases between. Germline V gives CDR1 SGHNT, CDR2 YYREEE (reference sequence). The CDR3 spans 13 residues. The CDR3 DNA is TGTGCCAGCAGCTTGGCCGGGGAAGGAAAACTGTTTTTT. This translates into CASSLAGEGKLFF.

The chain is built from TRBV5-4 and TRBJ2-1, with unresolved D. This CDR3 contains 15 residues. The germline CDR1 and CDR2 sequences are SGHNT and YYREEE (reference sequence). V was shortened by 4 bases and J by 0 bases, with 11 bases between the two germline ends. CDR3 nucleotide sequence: TGTGCCAGCAGCGGCGCGGTGAGCTCCTACAATGAGCAGTTCTTC. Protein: CASSGAVSSYNEQFF.

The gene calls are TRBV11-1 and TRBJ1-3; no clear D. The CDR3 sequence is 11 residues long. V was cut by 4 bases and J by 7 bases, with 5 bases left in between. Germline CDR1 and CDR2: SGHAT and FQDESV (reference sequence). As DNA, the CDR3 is TGTGCCAGCAGCTCGCGGAACACCATATATTTT. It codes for CASSSRNTIYF.

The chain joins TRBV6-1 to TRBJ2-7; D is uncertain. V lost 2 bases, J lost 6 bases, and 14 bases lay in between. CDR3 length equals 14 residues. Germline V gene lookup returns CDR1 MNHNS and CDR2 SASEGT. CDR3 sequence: CASSESLRVGEQYF. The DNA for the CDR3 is TGTGCCAGCAGTGAAAGTCTACGGGTCGGCGAGCAGTACTTC.

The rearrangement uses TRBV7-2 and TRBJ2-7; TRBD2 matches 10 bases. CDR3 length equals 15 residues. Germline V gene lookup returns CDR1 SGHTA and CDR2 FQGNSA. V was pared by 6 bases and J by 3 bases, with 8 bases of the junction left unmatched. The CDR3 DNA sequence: TGTGCCAGCAGTATAACCGGGACTAGCGACTACGAGCAGTACTTC. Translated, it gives CASSITGTSDYEQYF.

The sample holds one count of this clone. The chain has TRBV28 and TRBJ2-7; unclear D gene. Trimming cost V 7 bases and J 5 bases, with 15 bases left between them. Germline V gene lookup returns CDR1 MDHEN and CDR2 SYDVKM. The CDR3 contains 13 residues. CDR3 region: CASIDTTTDEQYF. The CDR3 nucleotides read TGTGCCAGCATCGACACCACAACCGACGAGCAGTACTTC.

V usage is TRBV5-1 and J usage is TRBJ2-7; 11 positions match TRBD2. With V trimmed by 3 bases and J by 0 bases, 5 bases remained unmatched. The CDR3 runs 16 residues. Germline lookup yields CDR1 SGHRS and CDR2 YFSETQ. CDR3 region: CASSYLAGGSSYEQYF. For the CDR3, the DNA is TGCGCCAGCAGCTATTTAGCGGGAGGGAGCTCCTACGAGCAGTACTTC.

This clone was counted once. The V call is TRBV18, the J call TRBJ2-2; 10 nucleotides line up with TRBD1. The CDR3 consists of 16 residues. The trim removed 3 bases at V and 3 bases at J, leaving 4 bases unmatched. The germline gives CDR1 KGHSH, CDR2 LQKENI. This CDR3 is CASSPGQGLDTGELFF. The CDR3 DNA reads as TGTGCCAGCTCACCGGGACAGGGGTTGGACACCGGGGAGCTGTTTTTT.

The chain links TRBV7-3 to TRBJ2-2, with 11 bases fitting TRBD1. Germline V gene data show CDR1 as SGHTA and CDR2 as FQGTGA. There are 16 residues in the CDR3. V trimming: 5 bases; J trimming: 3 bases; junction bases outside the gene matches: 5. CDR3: CASSTGQGADTGELFF. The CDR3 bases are TGTGCCAGCAGCACTGGACAGGGGGCGGACACCGGGGAGCTGTTTTTT.

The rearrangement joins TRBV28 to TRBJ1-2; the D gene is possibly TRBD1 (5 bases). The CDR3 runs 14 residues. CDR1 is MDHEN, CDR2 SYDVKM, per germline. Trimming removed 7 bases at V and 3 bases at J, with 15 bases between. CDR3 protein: CASTLVGGDYGYTF. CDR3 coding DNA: TGTGCCAGCACCCTCGTGGGGGGGGACTATGGCTACACCTTC.

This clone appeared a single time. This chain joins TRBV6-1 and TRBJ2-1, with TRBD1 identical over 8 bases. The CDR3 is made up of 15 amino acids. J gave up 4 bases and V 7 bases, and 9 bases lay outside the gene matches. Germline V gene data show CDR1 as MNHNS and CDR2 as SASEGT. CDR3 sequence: CASNFDRGRYNEQFF. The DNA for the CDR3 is TGTGCCAGCAACTTCGACAGGGGCCGATACAATGAGCAGTTCTTC.

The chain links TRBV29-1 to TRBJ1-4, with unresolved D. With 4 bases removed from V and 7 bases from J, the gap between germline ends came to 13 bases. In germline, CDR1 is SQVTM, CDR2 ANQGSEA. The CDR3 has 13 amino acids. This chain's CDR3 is CSVGLSSGEKLFF. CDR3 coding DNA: TGCAGCGTTGGGTTATCCTCGGGTGAAAAACTGTTTTTT.

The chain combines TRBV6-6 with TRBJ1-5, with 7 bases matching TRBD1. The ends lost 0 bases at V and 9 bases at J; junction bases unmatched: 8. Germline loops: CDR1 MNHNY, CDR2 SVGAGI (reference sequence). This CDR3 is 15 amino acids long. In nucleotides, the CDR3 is TGTGCCAGCAGTTACTCCGACAGGGCCTCATTGCCCCAGCATTTT. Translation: CASSYSDRASLPQHF.

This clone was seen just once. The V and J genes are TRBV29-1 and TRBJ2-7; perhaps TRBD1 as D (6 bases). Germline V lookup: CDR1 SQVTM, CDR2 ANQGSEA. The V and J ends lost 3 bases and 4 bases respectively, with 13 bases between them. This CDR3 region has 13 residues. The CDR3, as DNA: TGCAGCGTTGACCGACAGGACTCGTACGAGCAGTACTTC. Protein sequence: CSVDRQDSYEQYF.

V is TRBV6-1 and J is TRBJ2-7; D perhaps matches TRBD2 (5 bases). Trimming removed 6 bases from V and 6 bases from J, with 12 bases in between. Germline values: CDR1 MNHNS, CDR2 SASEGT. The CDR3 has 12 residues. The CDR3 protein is CASSKSGGEQYF. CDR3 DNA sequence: TGTGCCAGCAGCAAGAGCGGCGGCGAGCAGTACTTC.

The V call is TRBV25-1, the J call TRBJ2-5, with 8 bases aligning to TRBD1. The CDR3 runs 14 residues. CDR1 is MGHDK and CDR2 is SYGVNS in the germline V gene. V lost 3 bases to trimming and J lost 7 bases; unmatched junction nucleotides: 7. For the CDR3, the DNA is TGTGCCAGCAGTGACAGGGGGCTATCCGGGACCCAGTACTTC. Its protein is CASSDRGLSGTQYF.

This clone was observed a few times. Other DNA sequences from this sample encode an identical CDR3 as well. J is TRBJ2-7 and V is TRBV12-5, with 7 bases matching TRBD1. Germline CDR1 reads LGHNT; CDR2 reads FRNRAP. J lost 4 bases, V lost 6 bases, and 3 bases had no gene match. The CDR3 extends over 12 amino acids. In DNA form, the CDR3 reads TGTGCTAGTGGCAGGGACAGTTACGAGCAGTACTTC. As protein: CASGRDSYEQYF.

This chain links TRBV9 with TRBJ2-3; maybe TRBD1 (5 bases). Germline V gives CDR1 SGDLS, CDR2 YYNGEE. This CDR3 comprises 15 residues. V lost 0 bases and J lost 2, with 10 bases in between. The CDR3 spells CASSVGLGDTDTQYF. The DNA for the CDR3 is TGTGCCAGCAGCGTAGGGCTAGGGGACACAGATACGCAGTATTTT.

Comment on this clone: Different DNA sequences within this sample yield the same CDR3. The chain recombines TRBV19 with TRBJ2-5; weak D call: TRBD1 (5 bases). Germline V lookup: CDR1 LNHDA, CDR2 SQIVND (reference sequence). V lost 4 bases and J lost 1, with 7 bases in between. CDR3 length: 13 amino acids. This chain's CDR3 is CASSRGGQETQYF. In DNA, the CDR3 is TGTGCCAGTAGTAGGGGCGGCCAAGAGACCCAGTACTTC.

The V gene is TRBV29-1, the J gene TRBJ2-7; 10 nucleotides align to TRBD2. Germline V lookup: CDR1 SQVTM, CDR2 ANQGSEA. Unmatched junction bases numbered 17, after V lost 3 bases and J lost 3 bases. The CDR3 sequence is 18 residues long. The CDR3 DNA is TGCAGCGTTGATATCCGAGCAGGGAGCGGGAGGGCCGGCTACGAGCAGTACTTC. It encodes CSVDIRAGSGRAGYEQYF.

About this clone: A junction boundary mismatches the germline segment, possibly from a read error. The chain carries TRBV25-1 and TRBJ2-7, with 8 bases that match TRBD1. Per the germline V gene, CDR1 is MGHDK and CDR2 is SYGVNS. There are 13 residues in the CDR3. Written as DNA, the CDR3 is TGTGCCAGCAGTGCGGGGACAGGATTTCCCTTAGTTTTC. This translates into CASSAGTGFPLVF.

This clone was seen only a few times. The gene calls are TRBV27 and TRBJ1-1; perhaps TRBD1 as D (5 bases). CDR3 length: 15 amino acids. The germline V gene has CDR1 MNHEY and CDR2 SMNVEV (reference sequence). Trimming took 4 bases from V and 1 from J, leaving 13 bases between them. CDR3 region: CASSSLGGGNTEAFF. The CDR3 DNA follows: TGTGCCAGCAGTTCCCTCGGGGGGGGGAACACTGAAGCTTTCTTT.